This TCR beta chain derives from a study of T cell repertoires in cytomegalovirus infection. The germline CDR1 and CDR2 sequences are DFQATT and SNEGSKA (reference sequence). The V and J ends lost 7 bases and 7 bases, in that order; junction bases with no gene match: 9. The CDR3 has 13 amino acids. TCRdb reprocessed the reads with MiXCR, giving one entry per CDR3 protein. The table includes fewer than 550,000 distinct CDR3 sequences, less than 30% detected once. The study's findings and limits: The ex vivo response showed dominance by HLA-C-restricted CMV-specific TCR beta clonotypes.

This clonotype was counted a single time. Its antigen is unidentified. V is TRBV20-1 and J is TRBJ2-7, with 11 nucleotides matching TRBD2. The source of this sequence is a human donor in good health (CMV status not recorded). Some clones in this sample may be carry-over from other donors' samples. The sample was PBMCs. CDR3 in amino acids: CSGSGLAEGEQYF. CDR3 coding DNA: TGCAGTGGTTCGGGACTAGCGGAGGGGGAGCAGTACTTC.